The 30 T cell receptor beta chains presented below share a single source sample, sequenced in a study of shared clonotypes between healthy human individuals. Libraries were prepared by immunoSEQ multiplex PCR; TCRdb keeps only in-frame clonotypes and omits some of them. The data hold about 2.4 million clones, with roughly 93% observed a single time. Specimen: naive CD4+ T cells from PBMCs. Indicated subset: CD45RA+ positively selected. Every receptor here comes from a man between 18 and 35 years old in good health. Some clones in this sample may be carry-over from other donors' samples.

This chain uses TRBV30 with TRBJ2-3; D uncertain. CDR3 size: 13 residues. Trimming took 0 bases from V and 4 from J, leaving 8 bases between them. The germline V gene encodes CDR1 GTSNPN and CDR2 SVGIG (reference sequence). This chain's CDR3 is CAWSVVLSDTQYF. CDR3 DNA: TGTGCCTGGAGTGTAGTCCTTTCAGATACGCAGTATTTT.

The chain's CDR3 is CASSLGVTGELFF. DNA for the CDR3: TGTGCCAGCAGCTTGGGGGTCACCGGGGAGCTGTTTTTT. This chain links TRBV5-8 with TRBJ2-2; D ambiguous. CDR1 SGHTS and CDR2 YDEGEE come from the germline V gene. The V end was cut by 0 bases, the J end by 4 bases, with 4 bases between. This CDR3 has 13 residues.

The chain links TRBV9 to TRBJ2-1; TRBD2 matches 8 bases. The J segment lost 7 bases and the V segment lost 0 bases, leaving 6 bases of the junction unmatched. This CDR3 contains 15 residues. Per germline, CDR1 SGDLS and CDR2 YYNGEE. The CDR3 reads CASSVGASGWNEQFF. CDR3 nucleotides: TGTGCCAGCAGCGTAGGTGCTAGCGGGTGGAATGAGCAGTTCTTC.

The CDR3 spells CASSLALGGSSDTQYF. CDR3 bases: TGCGCCAGCAGCCTGGCCTTGGGCGGGAGTTCAGATACGCAGTATTTT. V gene TRBV5-1 combines with J gene TRBJ2-3; 7 bases match TRBD2. The CDR3 totals 16 residues. The junction had 12 bases not matched to a gene; V was cut back by 4 bases and J by 4 bases. The germline CDR1 and CDR2 sequences are SGHRS and YFSETQ. Supplemented by reference TRBV5-1 and TRBJ2-3, the full variable domain reads KAGVTQTPRYLIKTRGQQVTLSCSPISGHRSVSWYQQTPGQGLQFLFEYFSETQRNKGNFPGRFSGRQFSNSRSEMNVSTLELGDSALYLCASSLALGGSSDTQYFGPGTRLTVL.

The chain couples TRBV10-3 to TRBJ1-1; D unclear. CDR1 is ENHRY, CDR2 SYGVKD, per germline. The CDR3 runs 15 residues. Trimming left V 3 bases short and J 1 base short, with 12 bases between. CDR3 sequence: CAISDSISANTEAFF. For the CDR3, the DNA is TGTGCCATCAGTGACAGTATTTCAGCGAACACTGAAGCTTTCTTT.

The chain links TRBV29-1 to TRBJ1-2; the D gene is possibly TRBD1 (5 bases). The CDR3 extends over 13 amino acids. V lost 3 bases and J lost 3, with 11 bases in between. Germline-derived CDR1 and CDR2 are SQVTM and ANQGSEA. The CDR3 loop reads CSVEQTGDYGYTF. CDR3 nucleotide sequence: TGCAGCGTTGAGCAAACAGGCGACTATGGCTACACCTTC.

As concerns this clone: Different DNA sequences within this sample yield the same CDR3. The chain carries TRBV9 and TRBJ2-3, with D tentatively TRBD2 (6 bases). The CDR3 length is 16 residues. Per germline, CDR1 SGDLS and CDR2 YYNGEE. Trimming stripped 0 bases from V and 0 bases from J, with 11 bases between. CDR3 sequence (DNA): TGTGCCAGCAGCGTAGCCCCCAGCGGGAGCACAGATACGCAGTATTTT. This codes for CASSVAPSGSTDTQYF.

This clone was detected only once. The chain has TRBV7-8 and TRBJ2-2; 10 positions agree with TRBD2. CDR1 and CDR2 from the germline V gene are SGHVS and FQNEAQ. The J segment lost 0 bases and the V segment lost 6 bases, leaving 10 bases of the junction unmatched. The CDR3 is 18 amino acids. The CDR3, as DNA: TGTGCCAGCAGAACCGGGACTAGCGCGTCTCCGAACACCGGGGAGCTGTTTTTT. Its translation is CASRTGTSASPNTGELFF.

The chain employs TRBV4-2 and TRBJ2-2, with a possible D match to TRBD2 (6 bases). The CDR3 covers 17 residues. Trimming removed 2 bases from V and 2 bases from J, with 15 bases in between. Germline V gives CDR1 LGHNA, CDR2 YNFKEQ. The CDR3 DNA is TGTGCCAGCAGCCAACGCACAGGAGGACTAAACACCGGGGAGCTGTTTTTT. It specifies CASSQRTGGLNTGELFF.

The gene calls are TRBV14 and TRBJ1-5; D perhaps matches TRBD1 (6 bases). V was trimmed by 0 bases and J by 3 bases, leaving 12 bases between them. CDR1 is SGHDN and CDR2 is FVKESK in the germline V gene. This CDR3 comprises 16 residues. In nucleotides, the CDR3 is TGTGCCAGCAGCCAAGAATTAGGACAGAACAATCAGCCCCAGCATTTT. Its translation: CASSQELGQNNQPQHF.

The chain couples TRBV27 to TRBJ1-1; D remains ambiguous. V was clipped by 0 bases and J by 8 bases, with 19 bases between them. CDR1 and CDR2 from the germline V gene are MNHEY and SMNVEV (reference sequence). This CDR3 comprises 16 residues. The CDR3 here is CASSLSALRFAREAFF. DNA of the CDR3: TGTGCCAGCAGTTTATCTGCCCTACGGTTTGCAAGAGAAGCTTTCTTT.

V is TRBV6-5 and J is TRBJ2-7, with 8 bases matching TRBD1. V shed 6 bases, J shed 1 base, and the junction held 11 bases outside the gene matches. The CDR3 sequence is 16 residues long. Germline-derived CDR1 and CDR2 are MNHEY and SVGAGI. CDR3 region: CASSYRDRGRSYEQYF. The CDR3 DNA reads TGTGCCAGCAGCTACCGCGACAGGGGTCGATCCTACGAGCAGTACTTC.

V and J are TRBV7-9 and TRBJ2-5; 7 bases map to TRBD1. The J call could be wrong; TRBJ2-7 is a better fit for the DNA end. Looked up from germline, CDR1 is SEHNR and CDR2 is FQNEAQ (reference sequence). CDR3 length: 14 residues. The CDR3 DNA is TGTGCCAGCAGCTACGACAGGGCCTCCTACGAGCAGTACTTC. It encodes CASSYDRASYEQYF.

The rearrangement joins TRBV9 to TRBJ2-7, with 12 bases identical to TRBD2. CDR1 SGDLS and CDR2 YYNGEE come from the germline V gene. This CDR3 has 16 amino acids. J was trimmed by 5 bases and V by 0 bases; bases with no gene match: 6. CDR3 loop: CASSVGLAGGFDEQYF. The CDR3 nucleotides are TGTGCCAGCAGCGTAGGCCTAGCGGGAGGGTTTGACGAGCAGTACTTC.

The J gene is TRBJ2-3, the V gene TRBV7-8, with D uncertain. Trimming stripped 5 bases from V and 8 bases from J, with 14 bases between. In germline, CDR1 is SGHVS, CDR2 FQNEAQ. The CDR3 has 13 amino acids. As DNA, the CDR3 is TGTGCCAGCAGCCCCAACTCCTTCAGTACGCAGTATTTT. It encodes CASSPNSFSTQYF. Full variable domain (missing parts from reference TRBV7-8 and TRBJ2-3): GAGVSQSPRYKVAKRGQDVALRCDPISGHVSLFWYQQALGQGPEFLTYFQNEAQLDKSGLPSDRFFAERPEGSVSTLKIQRTQQEDSAVYLCASSPNSFSTQYFGPGTRLTVL.

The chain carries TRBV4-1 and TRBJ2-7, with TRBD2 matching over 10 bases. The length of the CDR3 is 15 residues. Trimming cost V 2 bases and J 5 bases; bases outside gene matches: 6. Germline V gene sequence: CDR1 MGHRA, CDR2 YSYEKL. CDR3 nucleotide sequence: TGCGCCAGCAGCCAACCGGCTAGCGGGAGCAACGAGCAGTACTTC. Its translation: CASSQPASGSNEQYF.

In DNA, the CDR3 is TGTGCCAGCAGTTTACGTATCGACTATGGCTACACCTTC. Amino acids: CASSLRIDYGYTF. V is TRBV28 and J is TRBJ1-2; no firm D call. Germline lookup yields CDR1 MDHEN and CDR2 SYDVKM. V lost 2 bases and J 3 bases, leaving 7 bases between the germline ends. The CDR3 has 13 residues.

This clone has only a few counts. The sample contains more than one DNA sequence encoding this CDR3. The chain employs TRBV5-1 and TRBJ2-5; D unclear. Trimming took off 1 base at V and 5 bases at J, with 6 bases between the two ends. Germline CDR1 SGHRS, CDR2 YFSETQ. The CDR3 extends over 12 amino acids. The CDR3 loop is CASSLLGETQYF. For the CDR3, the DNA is TGCGCCAGCAGCTTGCTGGGGGAGACCCAGTACTTC.

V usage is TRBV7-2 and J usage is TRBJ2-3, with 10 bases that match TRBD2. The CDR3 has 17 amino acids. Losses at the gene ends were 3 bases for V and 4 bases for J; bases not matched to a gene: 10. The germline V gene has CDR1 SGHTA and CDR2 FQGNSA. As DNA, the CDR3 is TGTGCCAGCAGCTTTGGCAGCGGGAGGGCCTCGGCAGATACGCAGTATTTT. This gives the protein CASSFGSGRASADTQYF.

The CDR3 nucleotides read TGTGCCAGCAGCCCTGTCCCCTTTGGCGGGGCCCACGAGCAGTACTTC. Translating it yields CASSPVPFGGAHEQYF. This chain links TRBV7-2 with TRBJ2-7, with a possible D match to TRBD2 (6 bases). Germline values: CDR1 SGHTA, CDR2 FQGNSA. Trimming stripped 5 bases from V and 5 bases from J, with 22 bases between. This CDR3 contains 16 residues.

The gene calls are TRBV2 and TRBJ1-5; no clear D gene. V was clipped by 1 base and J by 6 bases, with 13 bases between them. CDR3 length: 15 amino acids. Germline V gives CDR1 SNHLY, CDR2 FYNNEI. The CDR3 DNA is TGTGCCAGCAGTGAAGACGGGGTGGGTAGTCAGCCCCAGCATTTT. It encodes CASSEDGVGSQPQHF.

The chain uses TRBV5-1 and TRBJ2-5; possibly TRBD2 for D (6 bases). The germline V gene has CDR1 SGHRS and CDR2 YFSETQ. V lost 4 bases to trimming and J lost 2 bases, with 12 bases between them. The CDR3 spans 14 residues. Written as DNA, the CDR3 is TGCGCCAGCAGCATCGGGACTTCTCAAGAGACCCAGTACTTC. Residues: CASSIGTSQETQYF. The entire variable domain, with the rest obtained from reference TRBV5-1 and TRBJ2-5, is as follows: KAGVTQTPRYLIKTRGQQVTLSCSPISGHRSVSWYQQTPGQGLQFLFEYFSETQRNKGNFPGRFSGRQFSNSRSEMNVSTLELGDSALYLCASSIGTSQETQYFGPGTRLLVL.

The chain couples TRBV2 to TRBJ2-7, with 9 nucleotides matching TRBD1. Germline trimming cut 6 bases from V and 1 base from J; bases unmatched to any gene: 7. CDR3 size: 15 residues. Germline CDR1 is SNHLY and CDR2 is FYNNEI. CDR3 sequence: CASRRPGQGSYEQYF. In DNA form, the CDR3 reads TGTGCCAGCAGGCGACCGGGACAGGGTTCCTACGAGCAGTACTTC.

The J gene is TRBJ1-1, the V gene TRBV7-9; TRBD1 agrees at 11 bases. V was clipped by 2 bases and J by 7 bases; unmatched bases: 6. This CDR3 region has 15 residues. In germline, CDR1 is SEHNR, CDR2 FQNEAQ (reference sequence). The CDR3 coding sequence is TGTGCCAGCAGCTTAAGGACAGGGGGCCGGAATGAAGCTTTCTTT. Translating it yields CASSLRTGGRNEAFF. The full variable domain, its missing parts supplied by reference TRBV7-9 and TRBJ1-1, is DTGVSQNPRHKITKRGQNVTFRCDPISEHNRLYWYRQTLGQGPEFLTYFQNEAQLEKSRLLSDRFSAERPKGSFSTLEIQRTEQGDSAMYLCASSLRTGGRNEAFFGQGTRLTVV.

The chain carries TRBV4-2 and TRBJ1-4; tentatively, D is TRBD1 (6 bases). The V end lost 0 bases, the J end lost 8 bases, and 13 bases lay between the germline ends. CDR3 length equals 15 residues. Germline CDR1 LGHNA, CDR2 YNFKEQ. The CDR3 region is CASSQDLGRGEKLFF. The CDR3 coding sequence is TGTGCCAGCAGCCAAGATCTGGGCAGGGGCGAAAAACTGTTTTTT.

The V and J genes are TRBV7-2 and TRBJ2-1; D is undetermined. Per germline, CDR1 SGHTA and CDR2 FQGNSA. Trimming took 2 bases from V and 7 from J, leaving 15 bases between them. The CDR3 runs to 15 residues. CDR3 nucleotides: TGTGCCAGCAGCTTACAATGGGTCCAAGGGAATGAGCAGTTCTTC. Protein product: CASSLQWVQGNEQFF.

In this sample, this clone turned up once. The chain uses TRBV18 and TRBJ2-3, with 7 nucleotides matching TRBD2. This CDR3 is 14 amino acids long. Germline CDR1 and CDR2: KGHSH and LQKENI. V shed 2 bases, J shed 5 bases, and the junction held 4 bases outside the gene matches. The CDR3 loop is CASSPLAGEDTQYF. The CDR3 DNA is TGTGCCAGCTCACCATTGGCGGGAGAAGATACGCAGTATTTT. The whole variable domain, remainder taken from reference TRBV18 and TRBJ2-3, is NAGVMQNPRHLVRRRGQEARLRCSPMKGHSHVYWYRQLPEEGLKFMVYLQKENIIDESGMPKERFSAEFPKEGPSILRIQQVVRGDSAAYFCASSPLAGEDTQYFGPGTRLTVL.

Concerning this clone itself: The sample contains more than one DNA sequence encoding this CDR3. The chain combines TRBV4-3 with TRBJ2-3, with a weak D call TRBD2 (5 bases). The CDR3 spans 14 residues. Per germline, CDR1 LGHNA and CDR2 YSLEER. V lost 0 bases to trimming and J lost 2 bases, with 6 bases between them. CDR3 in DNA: TGCGCCAGCAGCCAAGACGGGAACACAGATACGCAGTATTTT. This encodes CASSQDGNTDTQYF.

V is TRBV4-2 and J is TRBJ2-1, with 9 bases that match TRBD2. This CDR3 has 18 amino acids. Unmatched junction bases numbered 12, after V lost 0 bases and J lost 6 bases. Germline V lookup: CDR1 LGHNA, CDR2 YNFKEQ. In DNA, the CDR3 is TGTGCCAGCAGCCAAGATGTTTTTGGGCTAGCGGGAAGCAATGAGCAGTTCTTC. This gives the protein CASSQDVFGLAGSNEQFF.

This CDR3 reads CASSLLVGTSNQPQHF. CDR3 DNA: TGTGCCAGCAGCTTATTGGTGGGGACGAGCAATCAGCCCCAGCATTTT. This rearrangement joins TRBV7-2 to TRBJ1-5; D might be TRBD1 (5 bases). The CDR3 contains 16 residues. Germline V gene sequence: CDR1 SGHTA, CDR2 FQGNSA. Trimming left V 2 bases short and J 1 base short, with 12 bases between.